These 28 T cell receptor beta chains came from one sample sequenced in a study of blood T cell repertoires in COVID-19 (dated by TCRdb to the early 2020s). The library was built by means of the immunoSEQ multiplex PCR assay. As stored in TCRdb, this immuneACCESS dataset retains in-frame rearrangements with V and J assigned. A fraction of the clones does not appear; measured against another copy, unresolved V genes explain less than half of the discrepancy, and the remainder lacks a known reason. The sample records approximately 110,000 clones, around 86% of which are singletons. The ten most abundant clones make up roughly 4.2% of the sample. The sample comprised peripheral blood. These receptors were collected from a man between 50 and 59 years old with acute or convalescent COVID-19.

V usage is TRBV18 and J usage is TRBJ1-1; D not certain. V lost 0 bases, J lost 1 base, and 6 bases lay in between. Per the germline V gene, CDR1 is KGHSH and CDR2 is LQKENI. The CDR3 is 14 amino acids. The CDR3 nucleotides are TGTGCCAGCTCACCACCGGGCCAGAACACTGAAGCTTTCTTT. This translates into CASSPPGQNTEAFF.

The chain is built from TRBV28 and TRBJ2-5, with TRBD2 matching over 9 bases. The CDR3 spans 14 residues. Looked up from germline, CDR1 is MDHEN and CDR2 is SYDVKM. Trimming cost V 8 bases and J 4 bases; bases outside gene matches: 8. CDR3 nucleotide sequence: TGTGCCAGCGGGGCTAGCGGGATGGGAGAGACCCAGTACTTC. Residues: CASGASGMGETQYF.

The rearrangement uses TRBV5-1 and TRBJ2-7; the D gene is possibly TRBD2 (6 bases). The germline gives CDR1 SGHRS, CDR2 YFSETQ. The V and J ends lost 4 bases and 7 bases respectively, with 18 bases between them. The CDR3 totals 14 residues. The CDR3 protein is CASSTSSGLEEQYF. In nucleotides, the CDR3 is TGCGCCAGCAGCACAAGTTCGGGACTGGAAGAGCAGTACTTC. Supplemented by reference TRBV5-1 and TRBJ2-7, the full variable domain reads KAGVTQTPRYLIKTRGQQVTLSCSPISGHRSVSWYQQTPGQGLQFLFEYFSETQRNKGNFPGRFSGRQFSNSRSEMNVSTLELGDSALYLCASSTSSGLEEQYFGPGTRLTVT.

The chain recombines TRBV15 with TRBJ1-4; 8 bases match TRBD1. Germline V gives CDR1 LNHNV, CDR2 YYDKDF (reference sequence). Trimming cost V 4 bases and J 8 bases; bases outside gene matches: 6. The CDR3 sequence is 14 residues long. The CDR3 region has the DNA TGTGCCACCAGCACAGGACAGGGCTCCGAAAAACTGTTTTTT. It codes for CATSTGQGSEKLFF.

The rearrangement links TRBV23-1 to TRBJ1-6, with D possibly matching TRBD1 (6 bases). TRBV23-1 falls under the ORF class, with uncertain function. The CDR3 consists of 19 residues. Trimming left V 6 bases short and J 8 bases short, with 29 bases between. As DNA, the CDR3 is TGCGCCAGCAGCCAAACCCTAGGCCGAAATAGGGACAAGGATTCACCCCTCCACTTT. Protein product: CASSQTLGRNRDKDSPLHF.

This clone appeared a few times. The rearrangement joins TRBV10-1 to TRBJ1-5; no reliable D call. Trimming took 3 bases from V and 6 from J, leaving 9 bases between them. Germline CDR1 is WNHNN and CDR2 is SYGVQD (reference sequence). This CDR3 region has 13 residues. DNA of the CDR3: TGCGCCAGCAGTGACCGTCCGGGTCAGCCCCAGCATTTT. This sequence encodes CASSDRPGQPQHF.

This clone was detected a few times. The gene calls are TRBV10-3 and TRBJ1-5; D might be TRBD1 (6 bases). The CDR3 sequence is 15 residues long. V shed 1 base and J shed 7 bases, with 14 bases lying between them. CDR1 ENHRY and CDR2 SYGVKD come from the germline V gene. The CDR3 reads CAISELTGPQQPQHF. The CDR3 DNA sequence: TGTGCCATCAGTGAGTTGACAGGCCCCCAGCAGCCCCAGCATTTT.

The chain has TRBV11-2 and TRBJ2-7, with TRBD1 matching 8 bases. Losses at the gene ends were 1 base for V and 5 bases for J; bases not matched to a gene: 13. Per the germline V gene, CDR1 is SGHAT and CDR2 is FQNNGV. This CDR3 has 17 amino acids. The CDR3 DNA follows: TGTGCCAGCAGCTTAGGAGAGGCAGGGGGCGCGAGGAACGAGCAGTACTTC. This gives the protein CASSLGEAGGARNEQYF.

J is TRBJ1-4 and V is TRBV28; the D gene is possibly TRBD1 (5 bases). Trimming took 3 bases from V and 4 from J, leaving 9 bases between them. Germline V gene lookup returns CDR1 MDHEN and CDR2 SYDVKM. This CDR3 contains 14 residues. Here the CDR3 DNA reads TGTGCCAGCAGTTTTGCAGGGATTAATGAAAAACTGTTTTTT. The encoded protein is CASSFAGINEKLFF.

The count of this clone is one. The rearrangement links TRBV5-1 to TRBJ2-7; 10 bases align to TRBD2. V lost 2 bases and J lost 1; bases outside the gene matches: 6. Germline values: CDR1 SGHRS, CDR2 YFSETQ. CDR3 size: 16 residues. The CDR3 reads CASSLRAGGPSYEQYF. The CDR3 region has the DNA TGCGCCAGCAGCTTAAGAGCGGGAGGGCCATCCTACGAGCAGTACTTC. The variable domain in full, completed from reference TRBV5-1 and TRBJ2-7, reads KAGVTQTPRYLIKTRGQQVTLSCSPISGHRSVSWYQQTPGQGLQFLFEYFSETQRNKGNFPGRFSGRQFSNSRSEMNVSTLELGDSALYLCASSLRAGGPSYEQYFGPGTRLTVT.

This clone came up a few times. The chain employs TRBV5-1 and TRBJ2-7, with 8 nucleotides matching TRBD1. The CDR3 runs 15 residues. The junction had 5 bases not matched to a gene; V was cut back by 0 bases and J by 3 bases. Per the germline V gene, CDR1 is SGHRS and CDR2 is YFSETQ. The DNA of the CDR3 is TGCGCCAGCAGCTTGGACGTGGGGACAGGCTACGAGCAGTACTTC. Amino acids: CASSLDVGTGYEQYF.

V usage is TRBV29-1 and J usage is TRBJ1-2, with a tentative D call TRBD1 (6 bases). This CDR3 is 16 amino acids long. Germline CDR1 is SQVTM and CDR2 is ANQGSEA. V was cut by 4 bases and J by 0 bases, with 18 bases left in between. Here the CDR3 DNA reads TGCAGCGTTGGGCCTACAGGGAACGGAGCTAACTATGGCTACACCTTC. It is translated as CSVGPTGNGANYGYTF.

V usage is TRBV30 and J usage is TRBJ2-7, with D unclear. Germline-derived CDR1 and CDR2 are GTSNPN and SVGIG (reference sequence). The V and J ends lost 3 bases and 2 bases respectively, with 5 bases between them. The CDR3 runs 11 residues. The CDR3 sequence: CAWSIAYEQYF. CDR3 DNA sequence: TGTGCCTGGAGCATTGCCTACGAGCAGTACTTC.

DNA of the CDR3: TGTGCCAGCAGCTTAGGGACTAGCGGGGTTTTAAATGCCTACGAGCAGTACTTC. Its protein product is CASSLGTSGVLNAYEQYF. The chain employs TRBV7-9 and TRBJ2-7, with 12 positions matching TRBD2. CDR3 length: 18 amino acids. The V gene end was trimmed by 1 base and the J gene end by 2 bases; junction bases not matched to a gene: 9. Germline CDR1 and CDR2: SEHNR and FQNEAQ (reference sequence).

In this sample, this clone turned up a few times. The chain couples TRBV16 to TRBJ2-7; no firm D call. The CDR3 runs to 13 residues. Germline CDR1 reads KGHSY; CDR2 reads FQNENV. Trimming removed 2 bases at V and 3 bases at J, with 8 bases between. The CDR3 nucleotides read TGTGCCAGCAGCCAAAGTCCCTACTACGAGCAGTACTTC. Translated, it gives CASSQSPYYEQYF.

The chain joins TRBV5-1 to TRBJ2-5; possible D gene TRBD2, 5 bases. Per the germline V gene, CDR1 is SGHRS and CDR2 is YFSETQ. V dropped 0 bases and J dropped 5 bases, with 11 bases sitting between them. The CDR3 is 14 amino acids. CDR3: CASSLGERVETQYF. In DNA, the CDR3 is TGCGCCAGCAGCTTGGGGGAGCGCGTGGAGACCCAGTACTTC.

This chain links TRBV18 with TRBJ1-5; D is perhaps TRBD1 (6 bases). Germline lookup yields CDR1 KGHSH and CDR2 LQKENI. V was trimmed by 6 bases and J by 2 bases, leaving 20 bases between them. The CDR3 contains 17 residues. The CDR3 coding sequence is TGTGCCAGCTCGCCAATACAGGGTGGGATTGGCAATCAGCCCCAGCATTTT. Its translation is CASSPIQGGIGNQPQHF.

The chain has TRBV19 and TRBJ2-3; no definite D call. This CDR3 region has 13 residues. Germline CDR1 LNHDA, CDR2 SQIVND (reference sequence). Deletions cut 3 bases from V and 2 bases from J, with 6 bases between. The CDR3 reads CASSIDSTDTQYF. The CDR3 DNA reads as TGTGCCAGTAGTATCGACTCCACAGATACGCAGTATTTT.

The rearrangement joins TRBV5-5 to TRBJ2-5, with D possibly matching TRBD1 (6 bases). The germline V gene encodes CDR1 SGHKS and CDR2 YYEKEE (reference sequence). V lost 4 bases and J lost 5, with 12 bases in between. This CDR3 has 13 amino acids. The CDR3 nucleotides read TGTGCCAGCAGCGAGGGACAAATGGAGACCCAGTACTTC. Translating it yields CASSEGQMETQYF.

The chain is built from TRBV11-2 and TRBJ2-1, with unresolved D. The CDR3 is 15 residues long. Germline assignment: CDR1 SGHAT and CDR2 FQNNGV. V lost 3 bases, J lost 2 bases, and 11 bases lay in between. The CDR3 region has the DNA TGTGCCAGCAGCTTTCGAGACTCAACCTACAATGAGCAGTTCTTC. Protein product: CASSFRDSTYNEQFF.

This rearrangement joins TRBV9 to TRBJ2-7; 9 positions match TRBD2. The V gene end was trimmed by 0 bases and the J gene end by 6 bases; junction bases not matched to a gene: 7. Germline lookup yields CDR1 SGDLS and CDR2 YYNGEE. The CDR3 covers 15 residues. The CDR3 coding sequence is TGTGCCAGCAGCGTAGGTGCTAGCGGGATGGGCGAGCAGTACTTC. Its translation: CASSVGASGMGEQYF.

V is TRBV9 and J is TRBJ1-4; 7 bases align to TRBD1. The CDR3 runs 15 residues. CDR1 and CDR2 (germline): SGDLS, YYNGEE. V dropped 0 bases and J dropped 4; count of bases not matched to a gene: 3. Here the CDR3 reads CASSVGGQSNEKLFF. CDR3 coding DNA: TGTGCCAGCAGCGTAGGGGGACAGAGTAATGAAAAACTGTTTTTT.

The rearrangement links TRBV28 to TRBJ2-7; a weak D match, TRBD1 (6 bases). CDR3 length: 12 residues. CDR1 and CDR2 from the germline V gene are MDHEN and SYDVKM. Deletions cut 4 bases from V and 6 bases from J, with 10 bases between. In DNA form, the CDR3 reads TGTGCCAGCAGTTCGATCAGGGGCGAGCAGTACTTC. This gives the protein CASSSIRGEQYF.

V usage is TRBV2 and J usage is TRBJ2-7, with 8 bases aligning to TRBD2. The CDR3 runs to 14 residues. Germline values: CDR1 SNHLY, CDR2 FYNNEI. After removal of 4 bases from V and 2 bases from J, the junction contained 4 bases not matched to a gene. CDR3 in amino acids: CASSGTSLAYEQYF. The CDR3 nucleotides are TGTGCCAGCAGTGGGACTAGCTTAGCCTACGAGCAGTACTTC.

This chain connects TRBV28 to TRBJ2-7; 7 bases are shared with TRBD2. Unmatched junction bases numbered 11, after V lost 6 bases and J lost 6 bases. The V gene's germline CDR1 is MDHEN and CDR2 SYDVKM. The CDR3 contains 14 residues. CDR3 loop: CASSPPTSPREQYF. The DNA for the CDR3 is TGTGCCAGCAGCCCCCCGACTAGCCCTCGCGAGCAGTACTTC.

This chain uses TRBV18 with TRBJ1-3; 7 bases match TRBD1. There are 15 residues in the CDR3. V trimming: 4 bases; J trimming: 0 bases; junction bases outside the gene matches: 3. Germline lookup yields CDR1 KGHSH and CDR2 LQKENI. The CDR3 loop reads CASSLGTDSGNTIYF. CDR3 nucleotide sequence: TGTGCCAGCTCACTAGGGACAGACTCTGGAAACACCATATATTTT.

V is TRBV30 and J is TRBJ1-1; D is perhaps TRBD1 (5 bases). V dropped 1 base and J dropped 5 bases, with 11 bases sitting between them. Germline CDR1 GTSNPN, CDR2 SVGIG (reference sequence). This CDR3 has 13 residues. CDR3 sequence (DNA): TGTGCCTGGAGTGGCTTAGACAGAACTGAAGCTTTCTTT. Amino acid sequence: CAWSGLDRTEAFF.

The gene calls are TRBV10-2 and TRBJ2-7; 7 bases align to TRBD2. The CDR3 totals 12 residues. The J segment lost 8 bases and the V segment lost 8 bases, leaving 9 bases of the junction unmatched. The germline V gene encodes CDR1 WSHSY and CDR2 SAAADI. The chain's CDR3 is CASGVGGSQQYF. The CDR3, as DNA: TGCGCCAGCGGGGTTGGCGGGAGTCAGCAGTACTTC.